These T cell receptor beta chains were read from a single sample in a study of OX40 agonist ivuxolimab in advanced cancers. Sequencing used immunoSEQ multiplex PCR; TCRdb keeps in-frame clones, though not all of them. The sample includes just under 85,000 clones, approximately 84% of them seen just once. Sequences were derived from CD4+ or CD8+ T cells sorted from blood, sampled in a trial of the OX40 agonist ivuxolimab. The receptors were gathered from an adult with an advanced solid tumor such as melanoma, head and neck, liver or kidney cancer. The CDR3 runs from the conserved cysteine through the conserved F or W. Each record gives: D gene, V gene, clone size, J gene, CDR3 DNA, CDR3 protein. A D gene is named only where the DNA matches it firmly. Some rows have no size entry. The others give once, few or many, or a class for an expanded clone.

NA	TRBV7-3	NA	TRBJ2-3	TGTGCCAGCAGCCTGCGCGGAAGCACAGATACGCAGTATTTT	CASSLRGSTDTQYF
TRBD1	TRBV19	NA	TRBJ2-6	TGTGCCAGTAGTAAGGACAGGAGCTCTGGGGCCAACGTCCTGACTTTC	CASSKDRSSGANVLTF
NA	TRBV13	NA	TRBJ2-3	TGTGCCAGCAGCCCCCGACGCCGGGACACAACTAGCACAGATACGCAGTATTTT	CASSPRRRDTTSTDTQYF
TRBD1	TRBV4-2	NA	TRBJ1-1	TGTGCCAGCAGCCGACAGGGGTACACTGAAGCTTTCTTT	CASSRQGYTEAFF
TRBD1	TRBV5-6	few	TRBJ2-3	TGTGCCAGCAGCCGGAGGACAGGAGCTAGCACAGATACGCAGTATTTT	CASSRRTGASTDTQYF
NA	TRBV19	NA	TRBJ2-1	TGTGCCAGTAGTATAGGGGGGTTCTCCTACAATGAGCAGTTCTTC	CASSIGGFSYNEQFF
TRBD1	TRBV6-4	NA	TRBJ1-2	TGTGCCAGCAGCCCGACCGGGACAGGGGTCGGCTACACCTTC	CASSPTGTGVGYTF
NA	TRBV6-5	few	TRBJ1-2	TGTGCCAGCAGTTACAGTCCAGGGGCCTATGGCTACACCTTC	CASSYSPGAYGYTF
NA	TRBV7-9	NA	TRBJ1-1	TGTGCCAGCAGCTTAGCAGGGGCCGAGAACACTGAAGCTTTCTTT	CASSLAGAENTEAFF
NA	TRBV5-1	NA	TRBJ1-1	TGCGCCAGCAGCTTGGTGGCAGGGTCTGCGGACACTGAAGCTTTCTTT	CASSLVAGSADTEAFF
TRBD1	TRBV28	NA	TRBJ1-6	TGTGCCAGCAGTAAAGGACAGGGGGTAAGAAATTCACCCCTCCACTTT	CASSKGQGVRNSPLHF
NA	TRBV5-1	NA	TRBJ2-3	TGCGCCAGCAGCTTGGATGAGGGCGCAGATACGCAGTATTTT	CASSLDEGADTQYF
NA	TRBV6-5	NA	TRBJ1-5	TGTGCCAGCAGGGCGGGGGATCAGCCCCAGCATTTT	CASRAGDQPQHF
TRBD1	TRBV30	NA	TRBJ2-5	TGTGCCTGGAGTCGAGAGACAGGGGGAGGAGAGACCCAGTACTTC	CAWSRETGGGETQYF
NA	TRBV2	NA	TRBJ1-2	TGTGCCAGCAGTAGTTACGGAACCGTAGGCTACACCTTC	CASSSYGTVGYTF